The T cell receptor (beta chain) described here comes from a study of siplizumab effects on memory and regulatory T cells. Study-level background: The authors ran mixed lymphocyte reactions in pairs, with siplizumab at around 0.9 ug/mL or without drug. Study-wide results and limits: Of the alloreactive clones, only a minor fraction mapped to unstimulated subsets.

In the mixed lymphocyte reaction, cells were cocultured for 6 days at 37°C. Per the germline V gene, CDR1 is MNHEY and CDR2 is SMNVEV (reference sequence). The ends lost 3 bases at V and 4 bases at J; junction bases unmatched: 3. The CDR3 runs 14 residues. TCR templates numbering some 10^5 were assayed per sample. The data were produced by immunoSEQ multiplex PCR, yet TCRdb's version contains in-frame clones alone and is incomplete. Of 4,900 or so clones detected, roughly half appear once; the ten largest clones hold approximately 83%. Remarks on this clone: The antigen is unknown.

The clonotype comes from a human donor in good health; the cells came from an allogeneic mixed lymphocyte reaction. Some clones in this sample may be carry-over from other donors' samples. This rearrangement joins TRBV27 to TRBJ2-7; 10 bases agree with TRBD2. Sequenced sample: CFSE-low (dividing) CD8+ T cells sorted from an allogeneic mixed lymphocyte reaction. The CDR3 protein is CASSLASGSYEQYF. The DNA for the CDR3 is TGTGCCAGCAGTTTGGCTAGCGGGAGTTACGAGCAGTACTTC.